A selection of T cell receptor beta chains follows, all from one sample in a study of blood T cell repertoires in COVID-19. Using immunoSEQ multiplex PCR, the repertoire was profiled, and TCRdb retains in-frame clones only, with some absent. The sample shows about 270,000 clones, approximately 90% of them seen only once. Sequencing was done on a sample of PBMCs or T cells enriched from blood (not recorded which). These receptors were taken from a man aged 18 to 29 who had recovered from COVID-19. The CDR3 runs from the conserved cysteine through the conserved F or W. The D gene is left open where the match is weak. Only some rows state a clone size, as once, few, many or a class for expanded clones.

d_call clone_size j_call v_call cdr3_aa cdr3_nt
TRBD2 - TRBJ2-2 TRBV5-4 CASTRGAIKNTGELFF TGTGCCAGCACGCGGGGGGCCATAAAGAACACCGGGGAGCTGTTTTTT
TRBD2 - TRBJ2-1 TRBV30 CAWSLTSGTDEQFF TGTGCCTGGAGTCTGACTAGCGGGACCGATGAGCAGTTCTTC
- - TRBJ2-7 TRBV2 CASSLSASSYEQYF TGTGCCAGCAGCCTTAGCGCGAGCTCCTACGAGCAGTACTTC
TRBD1 few TRBJ2-1 TRBV7-3 CASSLTRAGGKNEQFF TGTGCCAGCAGCTTAACCCGGGCAGGGGGTAAGAATGAGCAGTTCTTC
- few TRBJ2-1 TRBV7-3 CASSLQGGNEQFF TGTGCCAGCAGCTTACAGGGTGGCAATGAGCAGTTCTTC
TRBD1 - TRBJ1-2 TRBV4-1 CASSQEQGGFYGYTF TGCGCCAGCAGCCAAGAGCAGGGGGGATTCTATGGCTACACCTTC
- - TRBJ2-1 TRBV19 CASSISVSNEQFF TGTGCCAGTAGTATCTCGGTGAGCAATGAGCAGTTCTTC
TRBD2 - TRBJ2-7 TRBV18 CASSPLLPGGSSYEQYF TGTGCCAGCTCACCACTACTACCGGGGGGAAGCTCCTACGAGCAGTACTTC
- - TRBJ2-7 TRBV27 CASSFRQLESEQYF TGTGCCAGCAGCTTTAGGCAGTTGGAGAGCGAGCAGTACTTC
TRBD2 once TRBJ2-1 TRBV19 CASSTSGTSVYNEQFF TGTGCCAGTAGTACTTCCGGGACTAGCGTATACAATGAGCAGTTCTTC
TRBD1 - TRBJ1-2 TRBV5-1 CASSDGQAWGYTF TGCGCCAGCAGCGATGGACAGGCCTGGGGCTACACCTTC
- - TRBJ1-1 TRBV5-1 CASSIYGGSTEAFF TGCGCCAGCAGCATATATGGGGGGAGCACTGAAGCTTTCTTT
TRBD2 once TRBJ2-5 TRBV5-6 CASSSPRGGFRETQYF TGTGCCAGCAGCTCTCCTCGCGGGGGGTTTCGGGAGACCCAGTACTTC
- - TRBJ2-5 TRBV21-1 CASSTGQGEGETQYF TGTGCCAGCAGCACCGGACAGGGGGAAGGCGAGACCCAGTACTTC
TRBD1 - TRBJ1-4 TRBV5-4 CASSLWDSVNEKLFF TGTGCCAGCAGCTTATGGGACAGTGTTAATGAAAAACTGTTTTTT
- once TRBJ1-1 TRBV6-5 CASTGSSGDKAFF TGTGCCAGCACTGGGTCCAGCGGGGACAAAGCTTTCTTT
TRBD1 - TRBJ1-5 TRBV27 CASSFSGGRQPQHF TGTGCCAGCAGTTTTTCAGGGGGCAGACAGCCCCAGCATTTT
- few TRBJ1-1 TRBV28 CASRDGDTEAFF TGTGCCAGCCGGGATGGGGACACTGAAGCTTTCTTT
- - TRBJ1-4 TRBV24-1 CATEATNEKLFF TGTGCCACCGAGGCAACTAATGAAAAACTGTTTTTT
- once TRBJ2-1 TRBV5-1 CASSLNPNNEQFF TGCGCCAGCAGCTTGAATCCCAACAATGAGCAGTTCTTC
- - TRBJ2-7 TRBV19 CASSIGGEWSYEQYF TGTGCCAGTAGTATCGGCGGGGAATGGTCCTACGAGCAGTACTTC
- few TRBJ1-2 TRBV27 CASSLSPPGGGYTF TGTGCCAGCAGTTTATCGCCCCCGGGTGGCGGCTACACCTTC
- - TRBJ1-2 TRBV2 CASIAGNDYGYTF TGTGCCAGCATCGCGGGGAACGACTATGGCTACACCTTC
TRBD2 - TRBJ2-5 TRBV5-4 CASSTGGGGGGETQYF TGTGCCAGCAGCACCGGCGGGGGGGGTGGTGGAGAGACCCAGTACTTC
- - TRBJ1-4 TRBV15 CATSNKDLSNEKLFF TGTGCCACCAGCAACAAGGACTTGTCTAATGAAAAACTGTTTTTT
TRBD1 once TRBJ1-2 TRBV14 CASSFSSDRADYGYTF TGTGCCAGCAGCTTTTCCTCGGACAGGGCGGACTATGGCTACACCTTC
TRBD2 - TRBJ2-5 TRBV6-6 CASLGEGETQYF TGTGCCAGCCTAGGGGAGGGAGAGACCCAGTACTTC
TRBD1 - TRBJ1-1 TRBV27 CASRLAGGSMNTEAFF TGTGCCAGCAGGTTGGCAGGGGGATCCATGAACACTGAAGCTTTCTTT